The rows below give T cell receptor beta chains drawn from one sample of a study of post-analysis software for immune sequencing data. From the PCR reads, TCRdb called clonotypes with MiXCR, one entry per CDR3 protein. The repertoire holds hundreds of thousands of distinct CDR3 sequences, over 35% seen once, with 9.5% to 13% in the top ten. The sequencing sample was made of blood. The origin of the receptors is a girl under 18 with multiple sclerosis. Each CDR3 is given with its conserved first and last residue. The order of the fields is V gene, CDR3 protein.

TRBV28	CASIPGDSYYNSPLHF
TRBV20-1	CSAPGRGSLVNNEQFF
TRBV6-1	CASSDLLAGHNEQFF
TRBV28	CASSLKGGVQPQHF
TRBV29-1	CSVSLGQGVTGELFF
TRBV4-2	CASSQDSGAQRRTQYF
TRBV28	CASSSRGSGISYNEQFF
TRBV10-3	CAIKPSGGSYNEQFF
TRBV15	CATSRKYRDRDGNEQFF
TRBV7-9	CASSSGVNQPQHF
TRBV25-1	CASSELAGNTEAFF
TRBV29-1	CSVERGGGPYEQYF
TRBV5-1	CASSLAQGRETQYF
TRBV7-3	CASSFDRTHEQYF
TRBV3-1	CASSQGNSRGQYF
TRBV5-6	CASSHQRDVRGQETQYF
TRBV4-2	CASSQDPGPAYEQYF
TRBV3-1	CASSHFPSASSYEQYF
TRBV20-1	CSASRPGRVEDTQYF
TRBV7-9	CASSEDSTPTYEQYF
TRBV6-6	CASISGSFDEQFF
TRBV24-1	CATSEPSSGSDEQYF
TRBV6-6	CASSYSADNEQFF
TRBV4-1	CASSQGPVSGRARETQYF
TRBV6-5	CASSIPPPGAYEQYF
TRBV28	CASTPGGYSNQPQHF
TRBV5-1	CASSLLDGQETQYF